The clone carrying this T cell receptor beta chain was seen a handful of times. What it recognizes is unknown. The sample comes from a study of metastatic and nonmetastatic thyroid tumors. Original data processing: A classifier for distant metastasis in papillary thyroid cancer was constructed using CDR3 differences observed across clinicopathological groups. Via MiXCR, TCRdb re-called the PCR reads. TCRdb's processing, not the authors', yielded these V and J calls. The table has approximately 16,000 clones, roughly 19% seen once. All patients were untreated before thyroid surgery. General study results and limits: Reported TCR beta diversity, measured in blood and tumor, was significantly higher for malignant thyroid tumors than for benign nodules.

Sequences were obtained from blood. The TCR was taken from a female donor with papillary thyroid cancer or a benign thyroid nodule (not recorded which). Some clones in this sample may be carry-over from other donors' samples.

In DNA form, the CDR3 reads TGTGCCAGCAGTTGGAGCGGGAGGTCCGGGAATGAGCAGTTCTTC. Translation: CASSWSGRSGNEQFF. The gene calls are TRBV27 and TRBJ2-1, with 9 bases identical to TRBD2. The V gene end was trimmed by 4 bases and the J gene end by 7 bases; junction bases not matched to a gene: 8. The V gene's germline CDR1 is MNHEY and CDR2 SMNVEV (reference sequence). The length of the CDR3 is 15 residues.